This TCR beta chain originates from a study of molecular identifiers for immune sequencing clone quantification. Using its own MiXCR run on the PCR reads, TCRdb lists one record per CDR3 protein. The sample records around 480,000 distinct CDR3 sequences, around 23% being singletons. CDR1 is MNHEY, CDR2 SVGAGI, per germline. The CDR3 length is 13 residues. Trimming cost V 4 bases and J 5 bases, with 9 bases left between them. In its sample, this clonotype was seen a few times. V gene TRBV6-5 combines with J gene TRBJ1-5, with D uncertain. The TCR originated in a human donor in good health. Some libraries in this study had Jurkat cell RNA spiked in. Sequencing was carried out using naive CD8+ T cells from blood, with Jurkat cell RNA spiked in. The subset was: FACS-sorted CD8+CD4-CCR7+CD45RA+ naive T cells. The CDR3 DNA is TGTGCCAGCAGTTTATCAATGTATCAGCCCCAGCATTTT. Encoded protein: CASSLSMYQPQHF.